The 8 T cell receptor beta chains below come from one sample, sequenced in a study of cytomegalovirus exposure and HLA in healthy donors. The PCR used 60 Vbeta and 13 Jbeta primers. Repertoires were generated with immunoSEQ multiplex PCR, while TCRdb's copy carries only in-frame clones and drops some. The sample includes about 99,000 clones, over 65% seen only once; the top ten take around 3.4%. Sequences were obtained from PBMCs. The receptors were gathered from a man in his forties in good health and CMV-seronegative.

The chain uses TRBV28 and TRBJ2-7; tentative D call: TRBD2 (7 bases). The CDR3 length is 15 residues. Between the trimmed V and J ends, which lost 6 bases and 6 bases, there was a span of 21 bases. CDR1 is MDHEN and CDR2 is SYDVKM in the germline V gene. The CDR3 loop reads CASSYDGGQGREQYF. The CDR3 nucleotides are TGTGCCAGCAGCTATGACGGGGGGCAGGGTCGCGAGCAGTACTTC.

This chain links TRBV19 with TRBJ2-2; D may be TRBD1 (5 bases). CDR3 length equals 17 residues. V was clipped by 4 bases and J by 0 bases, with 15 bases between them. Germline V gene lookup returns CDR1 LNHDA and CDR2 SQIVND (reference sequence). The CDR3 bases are TGTGCCAGTAGTAGGGATTCCAGGGTGTCGAACACCGGGGAGCTGTTTTTT. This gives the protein CASSRDSRVSNTGELFF.

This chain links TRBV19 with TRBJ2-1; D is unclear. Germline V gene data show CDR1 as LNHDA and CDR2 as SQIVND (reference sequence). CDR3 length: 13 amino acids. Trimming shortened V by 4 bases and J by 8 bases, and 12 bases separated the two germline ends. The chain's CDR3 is CASSSGLKDEQFF. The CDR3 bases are TGTGCCAGTAGTAGCGGCCTCAAAGATGAGCAGTTCTTC.

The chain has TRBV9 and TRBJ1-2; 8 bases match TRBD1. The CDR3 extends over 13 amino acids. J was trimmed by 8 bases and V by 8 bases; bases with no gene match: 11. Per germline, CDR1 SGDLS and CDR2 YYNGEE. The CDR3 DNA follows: TGTGCCAGTGGACAGGGAGTCTCCGGAGGCTACACCTTC. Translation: CASGQGVSGGYTF.

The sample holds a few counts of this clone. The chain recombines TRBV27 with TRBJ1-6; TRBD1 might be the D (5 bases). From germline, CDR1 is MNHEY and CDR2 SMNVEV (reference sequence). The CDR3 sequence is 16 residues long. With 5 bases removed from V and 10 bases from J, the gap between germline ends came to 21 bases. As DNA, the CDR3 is TGTGCCAGCAGTCCCCAGGGTCGGGGGGTTGGGTCACCCCTCCACTTT. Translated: CASSPQGRGVGSPLHF.

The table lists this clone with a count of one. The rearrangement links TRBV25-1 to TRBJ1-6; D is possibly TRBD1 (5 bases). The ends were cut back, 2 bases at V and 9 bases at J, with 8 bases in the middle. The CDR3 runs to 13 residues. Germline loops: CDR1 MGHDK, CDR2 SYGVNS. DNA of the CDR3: TGTGCCAGCAGTGAACAGGGCGGTTCACCCCTCCACTTT. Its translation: CASSEQGGSPLHF.

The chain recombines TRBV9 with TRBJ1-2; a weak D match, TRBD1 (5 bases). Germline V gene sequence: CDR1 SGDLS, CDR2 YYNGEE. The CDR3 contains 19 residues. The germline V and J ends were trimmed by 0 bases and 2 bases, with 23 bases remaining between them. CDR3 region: CASSVASGDLRHWNYGYTF. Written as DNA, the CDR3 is TGTGCCAGCAGCGTAGCTTCGGGGGATCTGAGGCATTGGAACTATGGCTACACCTTC. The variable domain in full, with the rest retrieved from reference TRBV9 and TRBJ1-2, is DSGVTQTPKHLITATGQRVTLRCSPRSGDLSVYWYQQSLDQGLQFLIQYYNGEERAKGNILERFSAQQFPDLHSELNLSSLELGDSALYFCASSVASGDLRHWNYGYTFGSGTRLTVV.

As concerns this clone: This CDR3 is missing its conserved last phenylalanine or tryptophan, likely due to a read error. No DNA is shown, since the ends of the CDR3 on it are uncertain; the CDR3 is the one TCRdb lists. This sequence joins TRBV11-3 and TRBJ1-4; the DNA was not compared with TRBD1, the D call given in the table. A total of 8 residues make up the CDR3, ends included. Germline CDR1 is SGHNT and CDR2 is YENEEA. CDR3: CASSLARG.